The 30 T cell receptor beta chains below come from one sample, sequenced in a study of cytomegalovirus exposure and HLA in healthy donors. Use of 60 Vbeta and 13 Jbeta primers characterized the PCR. Assay used: immunoSEQ multiplex PCR; TCRdb lists only in-frame clones, some missing. Among 100,000 to 150,000 clones listed, over 65% were seen once. The specimen sequenced was PBMCs. These receptors were taken from a man aged 18 to 29 in good health and CMV-seronegative.

The rearrangement links TRBV7-7 to TRBJ1-1; 7 nucleotides align to TRBD1. This CDR3 is 15 amino acids long. The V gene's germline CDR1 is SSHAT and CDR2 FNYEAQ (reference sequence). Trimming took 5 bases from V and 5 from J; bases not matched to a gene: 11. The CDR3 region has the DNA TGTGCCAGCAGCCCGACCCCTGACAGGGTTACTGAAGCTTTCTTT. Its protein is CASSPTPDRVTEAFF.

V and J are TRBV2 and TRBJ1-5; 7 nucleotides line up with TRBD1. From germline, CDR1 is SNHLY and CDR2 FYNNEI. CDR3 size: 17 residues. The ends lost 6 bases at V and 0 bases at J; junction bases unmatched: 11. CDR3 coding DNA: TGTGCCAGCAGGGCCACCGGGACAGAATATAGCAATCAGCCCCAGCATTTT. Encoded protein: CASRATGTEYSNQPQHF.

The genes are TRBV19 and TRBJ1-2, with a possible D match to TRBD1 (5 bases). V lost 4 bases to trimming and J lost 2 bases, with 17 bases between them. The CDR3 length is 16 residues. Germline V gene sequence: CDR1 LNHDA, CDR2 SQIVND (reference sequence). CDR3 sequence (DNA): TGTGCCAGTAGTAACGGTAGGGGAAACCCCAACTATGGCTACACCTTC. As protein: CASSNGRGNPNYGYTF. The full variable domain, in which reference TRBV19 and TRBJ1-2 provide the parts outside the CDR3, is DGGITQSPKYLFRKEGQNVTLSCEQNLNHDAMYWYRQDPGQGLRLIYYSQIVNDFQKGDIAEGYSVSREKKESFPLTVTSAQKNPTAFYLCASSNGRGNPNYGYTFGSGTRLTVV.

The rearrangement links TRBV5-4 to TRBJ2-5; tentative D call: TRBD2 (5 bases). Looked up from germline, CDR1 is SGHNT and CDR2 is YYREEE (reference sequence). The V end was cut by 7 bases, the J end by 2 bases, with 15 bases between. CDR3 length: 14 amino acids. CDR3 sequence: CASRRAGNQETQYF. The CDR3 bases are TGTGCCAGCCGGCGGGCGGGTAATCAAGAGACCCAGTACTTC.

V gene TRBV10-1 combines with J gene TRBJ2-3; TRBD2 agrees at 10 bases. CDR1 is WNHNN, CDR2 SYGVQD, per germline (reference sequence). V gave up 4 bases and J gave up 0 bases; unmatched junction bases: 10. This CDR3 spans 18 amino acids. The CDR3 protein is CASSGASGGLASTDTQYF. CDR3 DNA: TGCGCCAGCAGTGGGGCTAGCGGGGGCCTGGCCAGCACAGATACGCAGTATTTT.

The chain combines TRBV18 with TRBJ1-2; D unclear. This CDR3 region has 14 residues. CDR1 is KGHSH and CDR2 is LQKENI in the germline V gene. The germline V and J ends were trimmed by 2 bases and 4 bases, with 11 bases remaining between them. Written as DNA, the CDR3 is TGTGCCAGCTCACCAAATTTACCGGGCTATGGCTACACCTTC. Translating gives CASSPNLPGYGYTF. The whole variable domain, remainder taken from reference TRBV18 and TRBJ1-2, is NAGVMQNPRHLVRRRGQEARLRCSPMKGHSHVYWYRQLPEEGLKFMVYLQKENIIDESGMPKERFSAEFPKEGPSILRIQQVVRGDSAAYFCASSPNLPGYGYTFGSGTRLTVV.

Regarding this clone: Germline and junction disagree at one end, which may indicate a read error. The V and J genes are TRBV5-1 and TRBJ2-3, with 8 bases lining up with TRBD2. Per the germline V gene, CDR1 is SGHRS and CDR2 is YFSETQ. The CDR3 consists of 18 residues. The chain's CDR3 is CASHLRLAGAYGTDTRYF. Here the CDR3 DNA reads TGCGCCAGCCATCTTCGGCTAGCGGGTGCCTATGGCACAGATACGCGGTATTTT.

The chain carries TRBV19 and TRBJ2-7; possibly TRBD1 for D (6 bases). The CDR3 extends over 16 amino acids. Trimming left V 3 bases short and J 4 bases short, with 19 bases between. Germline V CDR1 and CDR2: LNHDA, SQIVND (reference sequence). For the CDR3, the DNA is TGTGCCAGTAGTATGGGCCTTGGGACATTTAATTACGAGCAGTACTTC. Amino acids: CASSMGLGTFNYEQYF.

The chain joins TRBV5-1 to TRBJ2-7; unclear D gene. Trimming pared 4 bases from V and 2 bases from J, leaving 13 bases between. This CDR3 is 14 amino acids long. The germline CDR1 and CDR2 sequences are SGHRS and YFSETQ. CDR3 region: CASSAIRVPYEQYF. The CDR3, as DNA: TGCGCCAGCAGCGCTATTCGGGTACCCTACGAGCAGTACTTC.

Judged by abundance, this clone is medium-sized. The chain couples TRBV25-1 to TRBJ1-1, with D possibly matching TRBD1 (6 bases). V dropped 1 base and J dropped 5 bases, with 23 bases sitting between them. This CDR3 has 18 residues. Germline CDR1 reads MGHDK; CDR2 reads SYGVNS. The CDR3, as DNA: TGTGCCAGCAGTGAATTAAATCCCCAAAACAGGGAAGAGACTGAAGCTTTCTTT. It is translated as CASSELNPQNREETEAFF.

There are a few counts of this clone. The chain has TRBV4-3 and TRBJ1-3; D unresolved. Trimming shortened V by 5 bases and J by 0 bases, and 11 bases separated the two germline ends. The CDR3 length is 15 residues. Per the germline V gene, CDR1 is LGHNA and CDR2 is YSLEER. This chain's CDR3 is CASSAAWASGNTIYF. The DNA of the CDR3 is TGCGCCAGCAGCGCCGCGTGGGCCTCTGGAAACACCATATATTTT.

The rearrangement uses TRBV7-9 and TRBJ2-2, with unresolved D. V lost 7 bases and J lost 3, with 12 bases in between. This CDR3 spans 14 amino acids. Germline values: CDR1 SEHNR, CDR2 FQNEAQ (reference sequence). In DNA form, the CDR3 reads TGTGCCAGCACCTCTTTCGTAGACACCGGGGAGCTGTTTTTT. Its translation: CASTSFVDTGELFF.

The V gene is TRBV5-1, the J gene TRBJ2-1; the match to TRBD1 covers 7 bases. The CDR3 extends over 14 amino acids. The trim removed 2 bases at V and 4 bases at J, leaving 3 bases unmatched. Germline CDR1 SGHRS, CDR2 YFSETQ. The CDR3 spells CASSLGGGYNEQFF. The CDR3, as DNA: TGCGCCAGCAGCTTAGGGGGCGGGTACAATGAGCAGTTCTTC.

The rearrangement uses TRBV19 and TRBJ1-1; 10 nucleotides match TRBD1. Germline lookup yields CDR1 LNHDA and CDR2 SQIVND (reference sequence). Unmatched junction bases numbered 12, after V lost 5 bases and J lost 6 bases. The CDR3 runs 16 residues. Here the CDR3 DNA reads TGTGCCAGTAGTGTCGGGACAGGGGTCCTTTTCCCTGAAGCTTTCTTT. It yields the protein CASSVGTGVLFPEAFF.

The rearrangement joins TRBV4-1 to TRBJ1-6; 7 bases fit TRBD1. The J segment lost 0 bases and the V segment lost 2 bases, leaving 1 base of the junction unmatched. This CDR3 is 16 amino acids long. CDR1 and CDR2 (germline): MGHRA, YSYEKL. The CDR3 sequence: CASSQTGASYNSPLHF. For the CDR3, the DNA is TGCGCCAGCAGCCAAACAGGGGCCTCCTATAATTCACCCCTCCACTTT.

The gene calls are TRBV5-1 and TRBJ1-2, with D tentatively TRBD1 (5 bases). This CDR3 is 15 amino acids long. The V gene lost 0 bases and the J gene lost 3 bases, with 12 bases spanning the gap. Germline loops: CDR1 SGHRS, CDR2 YFSETQ. Here the CDR3 reads CASSLVPGPDYGYTF. CDR3 sequence (DNA): TGCGCCAGCAGCTTGGTCCCAGGGCCTGACTATGGCTACACCTTC.

V and J are TRBV28 and TRBJ1-6; 8 bases agree with TRBD1. V lost 6 bases, J lost 6 bases, and 4 bases stayed unmatched. CDR3 length equals 14 residues. CDR1 and CDR2 (germline): MDHEN, SYDVKM. For the CDR3, the DNA is TGTGCCAGCAGATTACAGGGGGGTAATTCACCCCTCCACTTT. It is translated as CASRLQGGNSPLHF.

The table lists this clone with many counts. CDR3 sequence: CASSEGPRVRYEQYF. The CDR3 DNA reads as TGTGCCAGCAGTGAAGGCCCCAGGGTGCGCTACGAGCAGTACTTC. V is TRBV6-1 and J is TRBJ2-7, with D possibly TRBD1 on 5 matching bases. This CDR3 has 15 residues. Trimming shortened V by 1 base and J by 3 bases, and 13 bases separated the two germline ends. Germline values: CDR1 MNHNS, CDR2 SASEGT.

The genes are TRBV19 and TRBJ2-7; a possible D gene is TRBD2 (5 bases). Looked up from germline, CDR1 is LNHDA and CDR2 is SQIVND (reference sequence). The CDR3 sequence is 13 residues long. Trimming cost V 5 bases and J 9 bases, with 17 bases left between them. CDR3 in DNA: TGTGCCAGTAGTCCCCAGGACTCTATAAGGCAGTACTTC. Amino acid sequence: CASSPQDSIRQYF.

V gene TRBV7-9 combines with J gene TRBJ2-5; 7 bases map to TRBD1. The junction had 6 bases not matched to a gene; V was cut back by 5 bases and J by 0 bases. Germline CDR1 reads SEHNR; CDR2 reads FQNEAQ (reference sequence). There are 15 residues in the CDR3. The CDR3 nucleotides are TGTGCCAGCAGCCGGGACAGTCGTAACCAAGAGACCCAGTACTTC. This encodes CASSRDSRNQETQYF.

The V call is TRBV7-9, the J call TRBJ1-1; D is ambiguous. The V and J ends lost 5 bases and 0 bases respectively, with 10 bases between them. Germline CDR1 SEHNR, CDR2 FQNEAQ (reference sequence). This CDR3 has 14 residues. The CDR3 protein is CASSGTDMNTEAFF. The CDR3 region has the DNA TGTGCCAGCAGCGGTACAGACATGAACACTGAAGCTTTCTTT. Full variable domain (rest looked up from reference TRBV7-9 and TRBJ1-1): DTGVSQNPRHKITKRGQNVTFRCDPISEHNRLYWYRQTLGQGPEFLTYFQNEAQLEKSRLLSDRFSAERPKGSFSTLEIQRTEQGDSAMYLCASSGTDMNTEAFFGQGTRLTVV.

This sequence joins TRBV11-2 and TRBJ2-7; 10 positions match TRBD2. CDR1 and CDR2 from the germline V gene are SGHAT and FQNNGV. V lost 5 bases and J lost 0; bases outside the gene matches: 1. The CDR3 is 14 amino acids. CDR3 nucleotide sequence: TGTGCCAGCAGCCCTAGCGGGGGCTCCTACGAGCAGTACTTC. This codes for CASSPSGGSYEQYF.

This clone was seen a few times. The genes are TRBV27 and TRBJ1-2; TRBD1 matches at 9 bases. This CDR3 has 13 residues. CDR1 and CDR2 (germline): MNHEY, SMNVEV (reference sequence). V lost 1 base, J lost 7 bases, and 1 base stayed unmatched. In DNA, the CDR3 is TGTGCCAGCAGTTTATTGACAGGGGGTGGCTACACCTTC. Its translation is CASSLLTGGGYTF.

The chain links TRBV10-3 to TRBJ2-7; 16 bases align to TRBD2. V trimming: 6 bases; J trimming: 3 bases; junction bases outside the gene matches: 5. Germline loops: CDR1 ENHRY, CDR2 SYGVKD. The CDR3 totals 16 residues. CDR3 sequence: CAIREGLAGGIYEQYF. In DNA form, the CDR3 reads TGTGCCATCAGAGAGGGACTAGCGGGGGGGATCTACGAGCAGTACTTC.

The chain has TRBV6-5 and TRBJ1-2; 7 bases are a match to TRBD1. The junction had 4 bases not matched to a gene; V was cut back by 2 bases and J by 4 bases. The germline V gene encodes CDR1 MNHEY and CDR2 SVGAGI. The CDR3 has 14 amino acids. Written as DNA, the CDR3 is TGTGCCAGCAGTTACAGGGGGCGAAGCTATGGCTACACCTTC. As protein: CASSYRGRSYGYTF.

The rearrangement joins TRBV7-2 to TRBJ2-7; TRBD1 matches at 12 bases. The V and J ends lost 5 bases and 3 bases, in that order; junction bases with no gene match: 5. The V gene's germline CDR1 is SGHTA and CDR2 FQGNSA. The CDR3 spans 15 residues. The CDR3 DNA reads TGTGCCAGCAGCCCCGGGACAGGGGGCTTCTACGAGCAGTACTTC. This encodes CASSPGTGGFYEQYF. Complete variable domain (other parts from reference TRBV7-2 and TRBJ2-7): GAGVSQSPSNKVTEKGKDVELRCDPISGHTALYWYRQSLGQGLEFLIYFQGNSAPDKSGLPSDRFSAERTGGSVSTLTIQRTQQEDSAVYLCASSPGTGGFYEQYFGPGTRLTVT.

Note on this clone: Other DNA sequences from this sample encode an identical CDR3 as well. The chain links TRBV7-9 to TRBJ2-7; D might be TRBD1 (6 bases). Germline lookup yields CDR1 SEHNR and CDR2 FQNEAQ (reference sequence). V lost 4 bases and J lost 3, with 7 bases in between. This CDR3 spans 12 amino acids. CDR3 residues: CASSSQGYEQYF. The DNA for the CDR3 is TGTGCCAGCAGCTCACAGGGCTACGAGCAGTACTTC. Full variable domain (missing parts from reference TRBV7-9 and TRBJ2-7): DTGVSQNPRHKITKRGQNVTFRCDPISEHNRLYWYRQTLGQGPEFLTYFQNEAQLEKSRLLSDRFSAERPKGSFSTLEIQRTEQGDSAMYLCASSSQGYEQYFGPGTRLTVT.

V and J are TRBV2 and TRBJ1-4; weak D call: TRBD1 (5 bases). The V end was cut by 3 bases, the J end by 8 bases, with 13 bases between. The CDR3 is made up of 14 amino acids. Germline CDR1 is SNHLY and CDR2 is FYNNEI. The CDR3 sequence is CASSDGQGGEKLFF. The CDR3 DNA is TGTGCCAGCAGTGATGGGCAGGGCGGCGAAAAACTGTTTTTT.

Concerning this clone itself: Other nucleotide sequences from this sample produce the same CDR3. The rearrangement uses TRBV5-5 and TRBJ2-7; 7 bases agree with TRBD1. The V segment lost 4 bases and the J segment 1 base; nucleotides outside the gene matches: 2. The CDR3 sequence is 13 residues long. Germline assignment: CDR1 SGHKS and CDR2 YYEKEE (reference sequence). CDR3 sequence reads: CASSRQGSYEQYF. In nucleotides, the CDR3 is TGTGCCAGCAGCCGACAGGGTTCCTACGAGCAGTACTTC.

This sequence joins TRBV5-6 and TRBJ2-3, with no clear D. The V end was cut by 0 bases, the J end by 3 bases, with 11 bases between. From germline, CDR1 is SGHDT and CDR2 YYEEEE. This CDR3 comprises 15 residues. The CDR3 here is CASSLALRRTDTQYF. CDR3 sequence (DNA): TGTGCCAGCAGCTTGGCTCTTAGGCGGACAGATACGCAGTATTTT.